This TCR beta chain was recovered during a study of preoperative IRX-2 immunotherapy in early breast cancer (dated by TCRdb to the late 2010s). V drops 5 bases and J drops 0 bases, leaving 25 bases in between. The CDR3 starts with the cysteine, ends with the phenylalanine, and has 19 residues. Just CDR3 DNA is preserved here, 57 bases in frame from base 1. The germline V gene supplies CDR1 SGHNT and CDR2 YENEEA. The treatment or condition tag for this specimen amounts to: preoperative locoregional IRX-2 cytokine immunotherapy. The samples were obtained from a phase Ib study in which preoperative, locoregional IRX-2 cytokine immunotherapy intended to prime immune responses was tested. The donors were early-stage breast cancer patients who were given IRX-2 prior to surgery. The sample holds a few counts of this clone. What this receptor recognizes is not known. Base qualities are missing; no much larger clone stands one base away.

Library construction relied on the immunoSEQ multiplex PCR assay. TCRdb limited this immuneACCESS table to in-frame rearrangements with V and J called. A share of clones is missing; checked studies link under half to unresolved V genes, and the rest is unexplained. The sample table holds about 98,000 clones, of which 80% to 90% were seen once. The ten largest make up about 2% of the sample. The source of this sequence is a human donor with breast cancer. The chain employs TRBV11-3 and TRBJ1-1, and perhaps TRBD1 as D gene, on 5 matching bases. This material consisted of tumor tissue, taken after IRX-2 immunotherapy. This receptor carries the CDR3 CASSQGMIRTLPLNTEAFF. The DNA sequence is TGTGCCAGCAGCCAAGGAATGATTCGGACACTCCCTTTGAACACTGAAGCTTTCTTT.